Each of the 8 T cell receptor beta chains below was sequenced from the same sample in a study of a mutant IDH1 vaccine in newly diagnosed glioma. Their antigens are not known. The method was immunoSEQ multiplex PCR; TCRdb's version includes in-frame clones alone and lacks a portion of them. The data contain 40,000 to 60,000 clones, approximately 79% of them singletons. As for time point: week 35, safety follow-up. Each dose of the vaccine consisted of 300 ug of mutant IDH1 20-mer peptide, with topical imiquimod. The source was PBMCs, collected from a glioma patient whose treatment included an IDH1 peptide vaccine. Receptors were obtained from a man aged 40-49 years with glioma.

This sequence joins TRBV7-2 and TRBJ1-1; 8 nucleotides align to TRBD1. V shed 5 bases and J 13 bases; nucleotides not matched to a gene: 12. This CDR3 contains 13 residues. Per germline, CDR1 SGHTA and CDR2 FQGNSA. CDR3 DNA: TGTGCCAGCAGCAACAGGAGGACAGGGTTAGTTTTCTTT. Its protein product is CASSNRRTGLVFF. Full variable domain (missing parts from reference TRBV7-2 and TRBJ1-1): GAGVSQSPSNKVTEKGKDVELRCDPISGHTALYWYRQSLGQGLEFLIYFQGNSAPDKSGLPSDRFSAERTGGSVSTLTIQRTQQEDSAVYLCASSNRRTGLVFFGQGTRLTVV.

The chain is built from TRBV6-5 and TRBJ2-4; the D is unclear. Germline V gene data show CDR1 as MNHEY and CDR2 as SVGAGI. V shed 0 bases and J shed 9 bases, with 9 bases lying between them. This CDR3 comprises 13 residues. The CDR3 is CASSYSSEVIQYF. CDR3 nucleotide sequence: TGTGCCAGCAGTTACTCGAGTGAAGTCATTCAGTACTTC.

This clone appeared a few times. The chain combines TRBV14 with TRBJ1-6, with 7 nucleotides matching TRBD1. J lost 8 bases, V lost 4 bases, and 5 bases had no gene match. This CDR3 is 14 amino acids long. CDR1 is SGHDN, CDR2 FVKESK, per germline. The CDR3 spells CASSRTGRDSPLHF. Written as DNA, the CDR3 is TGTGCCAGCAGCCGGACAGGCCGGGATTCACCCCTCCACTTT.

This sequence joins TRBV30 and TRBJ1-3; 7 bases agree with TRBD1. This CDR3 comprises 14 residues. V dropped 5 bases and J dropped 4; count of bases not matched to a gene: 8. The germline CDR1 and CDR2 sequences are GTSNPN and SVGIG (reference sequence). This chain's CDR3 is CAWVPTGAGNTIYF. CDR3 nucleotides: TGTGCCTGGGTTCCTACAGGGGCCGGAAACACCATATATTTT. The full variable domain, with the rest looked up from reference TRBV30 and TRBJ1-3, is SQTIHQWPATLVQPVGSPLSLECTVEGTSNPNLYWYRQAAGRGLQLLFYSVGIGQISSEVPQNLSASRPQDRQFILSSKKLLLSDSGFYLCAWVPTGAGNTIYFGEGSWLTVV.

This clone was seen just once. The rearrangement links TRBV6-6 to TRBJ1-5; D unresolved. V gave up 5 bases and J gave up 8 bases, with 7 bases separating them. The CDR3 runs to 11 residues. Germline V CDR1 and CDR2: MNHNY, SVGAGI (reference sequence). As DNA, the CDR3 is TGTGCCAGCAGTACGGACGAGCCCCAGCATTTT. Translation: CASSTDEPQHF.

The CDR3 DNA reads TGTGCCTGGGAGCCCACTGGGGGATTGAACACTGAAGCTTTCTTT. Translated: CAWEPTGGLNTEAFF. This rearrangement joins TRBV30 to TRBJ1-1, with D possibly matching TRBD1 (5 bases). CDR3 size: 15 residues. Trimming shortened V by 5 bases and J by 0 bases, and 16 bases separated the two germline ends. CDR1 is GTSNPN, CDR2 SVGIG, per germline (reference sequence).

This sequence joins TRBV9 and TRBJ2-5; D is ambiguous. Trimming stripped 0 bases from V and 7 bases from J, with 10 bases between. The CDR3 has 13 amino acids. Germline lookup yields CDR1 SGDLS and CDR2 YYNGEE. For the CDR3, the DNA is TGTGCCAGCAGCGTAGGTGGATCGGCGACCCAGTACTTC. Amino acids: CASSVGGSATQYF.

The chain links TRBV7-2 to TRBJ1-1; 7 nucleotides agree with TRBD1. From germline, CDR1 is SGHTA and CDR2 FQGNSA. This CDR3 region has 13 residues. V trimming: 5 bases; J trimming: 3 bases; junction bases outside the gene matches: 3. For the CDR3, the DNA is TGTGCCAGCAGCACCGACAGGGACACTGAAGCTTTCTTT. Residues: CASSTDRDTEAFF.